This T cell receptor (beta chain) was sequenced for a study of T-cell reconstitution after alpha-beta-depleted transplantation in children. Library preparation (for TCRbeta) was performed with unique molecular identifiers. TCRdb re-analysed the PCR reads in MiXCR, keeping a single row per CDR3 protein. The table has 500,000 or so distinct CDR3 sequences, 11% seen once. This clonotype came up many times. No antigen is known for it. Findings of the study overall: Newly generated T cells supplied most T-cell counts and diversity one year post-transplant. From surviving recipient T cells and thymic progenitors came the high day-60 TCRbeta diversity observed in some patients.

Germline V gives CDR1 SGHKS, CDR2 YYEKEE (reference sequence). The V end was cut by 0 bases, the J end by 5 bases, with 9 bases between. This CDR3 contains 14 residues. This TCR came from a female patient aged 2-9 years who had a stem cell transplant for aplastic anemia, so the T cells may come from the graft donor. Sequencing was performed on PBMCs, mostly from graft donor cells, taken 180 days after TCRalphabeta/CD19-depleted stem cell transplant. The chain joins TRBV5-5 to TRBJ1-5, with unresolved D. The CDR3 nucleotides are TGTGCCAGCAGCTTGGGGCACAGCTATCAGCCCCAGCATTTT. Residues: CASSLGHSYQPQHF. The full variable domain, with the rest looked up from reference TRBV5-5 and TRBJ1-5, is DAGVTQSPTHLIKTRGQQVTLRCSPISGHKSVSWYQQVLGQGPQFIFQYYEKEERGRGNFPDRFSARQFPNYSSELNVNALLLGDSALYLCASSLGHSYQPQHFGDGTRLSIL.